This TCR beta chain was retrieved from a study of cytomegalovirus exposure and HLA in healthy donors. Overall study results and limits: As was reported, the HLA-A and HLA-B alleles of most subjects were accurately predicted from TCR beta sequences. A later analysis revealed that TCR association rates differed between HLA loci, peaking at DRB1 and bottoming out at HLA-C.

The ends lost 4 bases at V and 7 bases at J; junction bases unmatched: 7. The CDR3 has 15 residues. In germline, CDR1 is LNHDA, CDR2 SQIVND (reference sequence). Primers included in the PCR were 60 Vbeta and 13 Jbeta primers. Only in-frame clones appear in the TCRdb table, and some are missing; sequencing was by immunoSEQ multiplex PCR. Among over 200,000 clones listed, more than 75% were seen once. Regarding this clone: Its antigen is unknown.

Material for sequencing was PBMCs. The origin of this receptor is a male donor in good health and CMV-seronegative. The V call is TRBV19, the J call TRBJ2-1; 10 positions agree with TRBD2. CDR3 in amino acids: CASSSTSGKMNEQFF. The CDR3 DNA follows: TGTGCCAGTAGTAGTACTAGCGGGAAGATGAATGAGCAGTTCTTC.